These 28 T cell receptor beta chains came from one sample sequenced in a study of spatial heterogeneity in lung cancer (dated by TCRdb to the late 2010s). The protocol used for the library was 5' RACE. The data were produced on a NextSeq 500. TCRdb itself trimmed the public reads at Q25 with fastp, ran MiXCR and retained productive beta chains. Rows are combined by CDR3 protein, so each entry shows the most common genes and DNA. A total of about 120,000 distinct CDR3 sequences appear in this sample, 12% of them only once. Of the sample, around a sixth is held by the ten largest clones. Per the publication, the time point label means: blood at routine non-recurrence follow-up after resection. Whole RNA extracted from tumor and nontumor lung tissue, or from cryopreserved PBMC samples, was used for TCR sequencing without cell sorting. The material was PBMCs, obtained at follow-up. Receptors were obtained from a male donor with early-stage non-small cell lung cancer.

This clonotype was observed at least ten times. This chain joins TRBV4-2 and TRBJ2-5, with D hard to call. Trimming took off 4 bases at V and 4 bases at J, with 19 bases between the two ends. The CDR3 runs to 16 residues. Germline CDR1 and CDR2: LGHNA and YNFKEQ. CDR3 in DNA: TGTGCCAGCAGCCTAAGGAGCCCCGGGTCCTCAGAGACCCAGTACTTC. Its translation is CASSLRSPGSSETQYF.

This clonotype was recorded many times. The V call is TRBV4-3, the J call TRBJ2-1; no firm D call. The germline V and J ends were trimmed by 1 base and 0 bases, with 7 bases remaining between them. This CDR3 comprises 15 residues. Germline CDR1 and CDR2: LGHNA and YSLEER. The chain's CDR3 is CASSQGVNSYNEQFF. Written as DNA, the CDR3 is TGCGCCAGCAGCCAAGGGGTAAACTCCTACAATGAGCAGTTCTTC.

V is TRBV4-2 and J is TRBJ2-1, with 7 nucleotides matching TRBD1. Trimming took 1 base from V and 2 from J; bases not matched to a gene: 11. This CDR3 has 18 amino acids. Germline V gene lookup returns CDR1 LGHNA and CDR2 YNFKEQ. Here the CDR3 DNA reads TGTGCCAGCAGCCAAGCCTCCTCCCGGGACAGAGCCTACAATGAGCAGTTCTTC. It specifies CASSQASSRDRAYNEQFF.

There are many counts of this clonotype. The chain employs TRBV29-1 and TRBJ1-4; D is unclear. The CDR3 consists of 12 residues. The germline gives CDR1 SQVTM, CDR2 ANQGSEA. Trimming cost V 3 bases and J 7 bases, with 9 bases left between them. The CDR3 protein is CSVDVVSEKLFF. The CDR3 DNA reads as TGCAGCGTTGACGTGGTGTCTGAAAAACTGTTTTTT.

The chain uses TRBV7-6 and TRBJ2-1; TRBD1 is a possible D gene (5 bases). This CDR3 comprises 13 residues. V shed 0 bases and J shed 15 bases, with 15 bases lying between them. Germline CDR1 and CDR2: SGHVS and FNYEAQ. The CDR3, as DNA: TGTGCCAGCAGCTTAGCCCAGGGTACCTCCGGGTTCTTC. Translating it yields CASSLAQGTSGFF.

This clonotype was observed a handful of times. V usage is TRBV3-1 and J usage is TRBJ1-4; D gene unclear. Trimming left V 2 bases short and J 7 bases short, with 11 bases between. Per the germline V gene, CDR1 is LGHDT and CDR2 is YNNKEL (reference sequence). This CDR3 spans 14 amino acids. The chain's CDR3 is CASSQTRRVEKLFF. The CDR3 DNA sequence: TGTGCCAGCAGCCAAACCAGGAGAGTTGAAAAACTGTTTTTT. Combining the CDR3 with reference TRBV3-1 and TRBJ1-4 gives the whole variable domain DTAVSQTPKYLVTQMGNDKSIKCEQNLGHDTMYWYKQDSKKFLKIMFSYNNKELIINETVPNRFSPKSPDKAHLNLHINSLELGDSAVYFCASSQTRRVEKLFFGSGTQLSVL.

This clonotype was detected ten times or more. The chain links TRBV25-1 to TRBJ1-5; 7 bases line up with TRBD1. Germline V lookup: CDR1 MGHDK, CDR2 SYGVNS. V lost 6 bases to trimming and J lost 4 bases; unmatched junction nucleotides: 0. This CDR3 is built from 12 residues. The CDR3 nucleotides read TGTGCCAGCAGACAGGGGAATCAGCCCCAGCATTTT. As protein: CASRQGNQPQHF.

The gene calls are TRBV4-3 and TRBJ2-1, with unresolved D. Trimming shortened V by 1 base and J by 5 bases, and 18 bases separated the two germline ends. This CDR3 comprises 17 residues. The V gene's germline CDR1 is LGHNA and CDR2 YSLEER. The DNA for the CDR3 is TGCGCCAGCAGCCAAGGGGATGGCCCTGCTGGGAACAATGAGCAGTTCTTC. Its translation is CASSQGDGPAGNNEQFF.

This clonotype has ten or more counts. The genes are TRBV29-1 and TRBJ2-2; D gene unclear. The CDR3 sequence is 12 residues long. In germline, CDR1 is SQVTM, CDR2 ANQGSEA. Trimming took 4 bases from V and 6 from J, leaving 9 bases between them. The CDR3 region is CSVVSVPGELFF. The CDR3 nucleotides read TGCAGCGTTGTATCGGTTCCCGGGGAGCTGTTTTTT.

This clonotype was seen repeatedly, ten times or more. The chain couples TRBV29-1 to TRBJ2-7, with 7 nucleotides matching TRBD1. V lost 5 bases, J lost 1 base, and 14 bases stayed unmatched. Germline CDR1 is SQVTM and CDR2 is ANQGSEA. This CDR3 is 16 amino acids long. CDR3 bases: TGCAGCGTTCAATCGACGACAGGGTCGTGGTCCTACGAGCAGTACTTC. Translation: CSVQSTTGSWSYEQYF.

The chain uses TRBV4-2 and TRBJ2-7; 8 bases align to TRBD1. The length of the CDR3 is 15 residues. The ends lost 4 bases at V and 3 bases at J; junction bases unmatched: 8. Germline lookup yields CDR1 LGHNA and CDR2 YNFKEQ. This chain's CDR3 is CASSRNSGTGYEQYF. CDR3 nucleotides: TGTGCCAGCAGCCGCAACTCGGGGACAGGCTACGAGCAGTACTTC.

The rearrangement joins TRBV7-8 to TRBJ1-1; D perhaps matches TRBD1 (5 bases). CDR1 SGHVS and CDR2 FQNEAQ come from the germline V gene. This CDR3 has 14 residues. With 1 base removed from V and 1 base from J, the gap between germline ends came to 7 bases. The CDR3 loop is CASSLDRSNTEAFF. CDR3 DNA: TGTGCCAGCAGCTTAGACAGGTCGAACACTGAAGCTTTCTTT.

This clonotype occurred a few times. A read error may explain this, as a much larger clone is one base away. The CDR3 end shows no conserved phenylalanine or tryptophan, and so a read error is likely. The chain recombines TRBV6-5 with TRBJ1-6; possibly TRBD1 for D (6 bases). The V end was cut by 5 bases, the J end by 9 bases, with 8 bases between. The length of the CDR3 is 12 residues. Per the germline V gene, CDR1 is MNHEY and CDR2 is SVGAGI. The CDR3: CASSQGFSPLHS. CDR3 in DNA: TGTGCCAGCAGTCAGGGGTTTTCACCCCTCCACTCT.

As to this clonotype: This may come from a read error, since a much larger clone is one base off. The gene calls are TRBV12-3 or TRBV12-4 and TRBJ2-7; D is undetermined. Trimming left V 3 bases short and J 3 bases short, with 3 bases between. This CDR3 contains 11 residues. CDR3 bases: TGTGCCAGCAGTTTTTTCTACGAGCAGTACTTC. Its protein product is CASSFFYEQYF.

This clonotype was counted only a few times. The chain has TRBV3-1 and TRBJ1-4; TRBD1 aligns across 7 bases. V shed 5 bases, J shed 4 bases, and the junction held 7 bases outside the gene matches. The CDR3 is made up of 15 amino acids. Germline lookup yields CDR1 LGHDT and CDR2 YNNKEL (reference sequence). The CDR3 coding sequence is TGTGCCAGCAGCTTTCGGACAGGTGATAATGAAAAACTGTTTTTT. Protein: CASSFRTGDNEKLFF. The entire variable domain, with the rest obtained from reference TRBV3-1 and TRBJ1-4, is as follows: DTAVSQTPKYLVTQMGNDKSIKCEQNLGHDTMYWYKQDSKKFLKIMFSYNNKELIINETVPNRFSPKSPDKAHLNLHINSLELGDSAVYFCASSFRTGDNEKLFFGSGTQLSVL.

The gene calls are TRBV10-2 and TRBJ1-1; 7 nucleotides line up with TRBD1. With 6 bases clipped from V and 1 base from J, the junction kept 2 bases outside the gene matches. Per the germline V gene, CDR1 is WSHSY and CDR2 is SAAADI. There are 13 residues in the CDR3. The CDR3 sequence: CASRDRQNTEAFF. The DNA of the CDR3 is TGCGCCAGCAGGGACAGGCAGAACACTGAAGCTTTCTTT.

This chain connects TRBV19 to TRBJ1-2; a weak D match, TRBD1 (6 bases). The CDR3 extends over 13 amino acids. Germline-derived CDR1 and CDR2 are LNHDA and SQIVND (reference sequence). Trimming left V 9 bases short and J 2 bases short, with 13 bases between. The CDR3 protein is CASATGENYGYTF. The CDR3 DNA reads TGTGCCAGCGCGACAGGAGAAAACTATGGCTACACCTTC.

The chain couples TRBV20-1 to TRBJ1-2, with D uncertain. The CDR3 sequence is 13 residues long. Per the germline V gene, CDR1 is DFQATT and CDR2 is SNEGSKA (reference sequence). Between the trimmed V and J ends, which lost 4 bases and 6 bases, there was a span of 15 bases. The CDR3 is CSANLRVGHGYTF. DNA of the CDR3: TGCAGTGCTAACCTAAGGGTTGGTCATGGCTACACCTTC.

This chain joins TRBV20-1 and TRBJ1-2; 9 nucleotides align to TRBD1. With 5 bases clipped from V and 8 bases from J, the junction kept 9 bases outside the gene matches. The CDR3 has 13 amino acids. The germline V gene encodes CDR1 DFQATT and CDR2 SNEGSKA (reference sequence). The CDR3 DNA is TGCAGTGCTGCGCCAGGGACAGGGTTCGGCTACACCTTC. Translating gives CSAAPGTGFGYTF.

The chain couples TRBV20-1 to TRBJ2-7; either TRBD1 or TRBD2 may fit D (5 bases each). The CDR3 consists of 13 residues. The V gene lost 6 bases and the J gene lost 7 bases, with 19 bases spanning the gap. Looked up from germline, CDR1 is DFQATT and CDR2 is SNEGSKA (reference sequence). This CDR3 is CSALDRGTREQYF. The CDR3 bases are TGCAGTGCACTCGACCGGGGCACACGGGAGCAGTACTTC.

This clonotype was observed many times. The chain joins TRBV29-1 to TRBJ1-5; D remains unclear. Trimming left V 2 bases short and J 0 bases short, with 8 bases between. Per the germline V gene, CDR1 is SQVTM and CDR2 is ANQGSEA. This CDR3 has 14 residues. CDR3 sequence: CSVEFPGSNQPQHF. The CDR3 DNA is TGCAGCGTTGAATTCCCGGGTAGCAATCAGCCCCAGCATTTT.

This clonotype was recorded at least ten times. V is TRBV9 and J is TRBJ2-2; TRBD1 agrees at 10 bases. V was pared by 4 bases and J by 5 bases, with 5 bases of the junction left unmatched. The CDR3 length is 15 residues. The germline gives CDR1 SGDLS, CDR2 YYNGEE. The CDR3 reads CASSSRDRGTGELFF. The CDR3 DNA sequence: TGTGCCAGCAGCTCCCGGGACAGGGGAACCGGGGAGCTGTTTTTT.

This clonotype has a count of ten or more. The gene calls are TRBV7-3 and TRBJ2-5; 7 nucleotides line up with TRBD1. Germline-derived CDR1 and CDR2 are SGHTA and FQGTGA. V trimming: 2 bases; J trimming: 0 bases; junction bases outside the gene matches: 3. The CDR3 contains 15 residues. As DNA, the CDR3 is TGTGCCAGCAGCTTATCGGGACAGTACCAAGAGACCCAGTACTTC. The encoded protein is CASSLSGQYQETQYF.

This clonotype is medium-sized (0.01 to 0.1%) by share. The gene calls are TRBV7-3 and TRBJ1-1; D not certain. The germline gives CDR1 SGHTA, CDR2 FQGTGA. Trimming pared 2 bases from V and 6 bases from J, leaving 10 bases between. This CDR3 has 13 amino acids. The CDR3 protein is CASSLFPEAEAFF. The CDR3 DNA reads as TGTGCCAGCAGCTTATTCCCCGAGGCTGAAGCTTTCTTT.

V is TRBV11-2 and J is TRBJ2-5, with D unclear. Germline CDR1 SGHAT, CDR2 FQNNGV. The CDR3 loop spans 14 amino acids. V shed 0 bases and J shed 1 base, with 6 bases lying between them. CDR3 nucleotides: TGTGCCAGCAGCTTAGATACCGGCCAAGAGACCCAGTACTTC. Translated: CASSLDTGQETQYF.

This clonotype was seen more than once but under ten times. The rearrangement joins TRBV7-2 to TRBJ2-4; D gene uncertain. The V gene lost 2 bases and the J gene lost 6 bases, with 14 bases spanning the gap. This CDR3 region has 15 residues. From germline, CDR1 is SGHTA and CDR2 FQGNSA. The CDR3 DNA is TGTGCCAGCAGCTTAAGGTCTGCCCGACTAAACATTCAGTACTTC. Translation gives CASSLRSARLNIQYF.

This clonotype was picked up many times. The genes are TRBV20-1 and TRBJ1-6, with D possibly TRBD1 on 6 matching bases. CDR1 is DFQATT, CDR2 SNEGSKA, per germline (reference sequence). This CDR3 comprises 14 residues. Trimming took off 6 bases at V and 3 bases at J, with 12 bases between the two ends. CDR3 in amino acids: CSAAGGGYNSPLHF. The DNA for the CDR3 is TGCAGTGCAGCCGGAGGGGGCTATAATTCACCCCTCCACTTT.

This clonotype has just a few counts. The V call is TRBV7-2, the J call TRBJ1-2, with D perhaps TRBD1 (5 bases). Trimming left V 5 bases short and J 8 bases short, with 12 bases between. The CDR3 contains 12 residues. In germline, CDR1 is SGHTA, CDR2 FQGNSA. This chain's CDR3 is CASSLGTRGYTF. The CDR3 region has the DNA TGTGCCAGCAGCCTGGGGACCCGAGGCTACACCTTC.